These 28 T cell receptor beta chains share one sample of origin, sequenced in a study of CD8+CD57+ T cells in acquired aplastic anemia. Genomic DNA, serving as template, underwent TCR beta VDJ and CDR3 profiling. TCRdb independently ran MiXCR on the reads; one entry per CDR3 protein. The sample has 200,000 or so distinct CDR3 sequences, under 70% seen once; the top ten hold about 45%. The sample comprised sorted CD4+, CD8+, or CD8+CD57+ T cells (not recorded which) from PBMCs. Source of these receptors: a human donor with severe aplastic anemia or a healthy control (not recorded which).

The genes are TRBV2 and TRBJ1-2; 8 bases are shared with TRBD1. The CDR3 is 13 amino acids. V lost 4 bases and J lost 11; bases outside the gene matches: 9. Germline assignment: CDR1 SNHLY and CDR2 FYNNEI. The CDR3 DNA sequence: TGTGCCAGCAGTGGCTCTGGACAGGGCGGTTACACCTTC. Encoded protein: CASSGSGQGGYTF. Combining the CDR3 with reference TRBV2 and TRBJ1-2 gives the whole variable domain EPEVTQTPSHQVTQMGQEVILRCVPISNHLYFYWYRQILGQKVEFLVSFYNNEISEKSEIFDDQFSVERPDGSNFTLKIRSTKLEDSAMYFCASSGSGQGGYTFGSGTRLTVV.

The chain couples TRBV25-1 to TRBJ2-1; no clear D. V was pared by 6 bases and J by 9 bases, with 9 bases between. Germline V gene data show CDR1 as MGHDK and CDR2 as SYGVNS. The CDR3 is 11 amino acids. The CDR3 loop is CASRDIVEQFF. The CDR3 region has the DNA TGTGCCAGCAGAGACATCGTTGAGCAGTTCTTC.

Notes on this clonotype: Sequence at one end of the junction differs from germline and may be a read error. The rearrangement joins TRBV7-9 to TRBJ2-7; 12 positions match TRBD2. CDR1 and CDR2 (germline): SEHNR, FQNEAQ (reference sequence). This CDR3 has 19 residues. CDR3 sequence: CASSLVGKGLAGPIGEQYF. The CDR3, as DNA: TGCGCCAGCAGCTTGGTGGGGAAAGGACTAGCGGGACCTATTGGGGAGCAGTACTTC.

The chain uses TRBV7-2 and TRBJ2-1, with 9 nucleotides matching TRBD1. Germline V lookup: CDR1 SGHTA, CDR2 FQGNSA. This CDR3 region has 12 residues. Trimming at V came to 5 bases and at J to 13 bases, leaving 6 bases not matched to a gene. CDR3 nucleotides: TGTGCCAGCAGCGACAACAGGGGGCTACAGTTCTTC. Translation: CASSDNRGLQFF.

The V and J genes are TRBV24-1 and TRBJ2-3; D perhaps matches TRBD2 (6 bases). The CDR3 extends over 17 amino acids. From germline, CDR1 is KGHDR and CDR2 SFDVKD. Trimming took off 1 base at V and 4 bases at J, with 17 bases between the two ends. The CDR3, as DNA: TGTGCCACCAGTGATTTATTGTCTGTTGGGGGGTCAGATACGCAGTATTTT. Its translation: CATSDLLSVGGSDTQYF.

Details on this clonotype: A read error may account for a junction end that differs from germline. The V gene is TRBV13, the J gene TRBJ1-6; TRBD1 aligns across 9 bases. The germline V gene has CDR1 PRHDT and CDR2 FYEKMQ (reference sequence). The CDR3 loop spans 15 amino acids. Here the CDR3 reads CASSSGDRDNSPLHF. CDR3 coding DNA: TGCGCCAGCAGCTCGGGGGACAGGGATAATTCACCCCTCCACTTT.

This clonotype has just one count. The CDR3 region is CSAKPMTGGYGYNEQFF. CDR3 coding DNA: TGCAGTGCTAAACCGATGACAGGGGGCTATGGCTACAATGAGCAGTTCTTC. The chain employs TRBV20-1 and TRBJ2-1; 10 nucleotides line up with TRBD1. There are 17 residues in the CDR3. Germline CDR1 reads DFQATT; CDR2 reads SNEGSKA (reference sequence). The V gene end was trimmed by 4 bases and the J gene end by 3 bases; junction bases not matched to a gene: 12.

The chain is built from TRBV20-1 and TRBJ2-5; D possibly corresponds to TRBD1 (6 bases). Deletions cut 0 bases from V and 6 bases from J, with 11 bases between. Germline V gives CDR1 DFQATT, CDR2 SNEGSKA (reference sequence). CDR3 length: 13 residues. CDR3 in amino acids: CSARDLGGQTQYF. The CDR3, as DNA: TGCAGTGCTAGAGATCTAGGGGGACAGACCCAGTACTTC.

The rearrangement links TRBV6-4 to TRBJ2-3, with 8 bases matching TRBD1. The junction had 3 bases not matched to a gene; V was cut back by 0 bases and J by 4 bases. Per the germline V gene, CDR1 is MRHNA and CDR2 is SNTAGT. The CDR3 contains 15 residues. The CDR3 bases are TGTGCCAGCAGTGACTCTGGACAGGGCTCAGATACGCAGTATTTT. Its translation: CASSDSGQGSDTQYF.

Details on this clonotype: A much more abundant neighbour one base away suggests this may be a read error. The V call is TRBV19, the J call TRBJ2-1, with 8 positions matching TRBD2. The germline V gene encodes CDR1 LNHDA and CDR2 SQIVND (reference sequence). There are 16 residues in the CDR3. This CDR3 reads CASSYDSGGPYNGQFF. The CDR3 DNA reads TGTGCCAGCAGTTACGACAGCGGGGGACCCTACAATGGGCAGTTCTTC.

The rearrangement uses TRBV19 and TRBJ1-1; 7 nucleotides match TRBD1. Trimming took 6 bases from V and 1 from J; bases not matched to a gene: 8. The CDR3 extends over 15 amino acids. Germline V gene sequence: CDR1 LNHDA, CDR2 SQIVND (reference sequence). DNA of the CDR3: TGTGCCAGTAGCCTTAGGTGGACAGGGAACACTGAAGCTTTCTTT. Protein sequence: CASSLRWTGNTEAFF.

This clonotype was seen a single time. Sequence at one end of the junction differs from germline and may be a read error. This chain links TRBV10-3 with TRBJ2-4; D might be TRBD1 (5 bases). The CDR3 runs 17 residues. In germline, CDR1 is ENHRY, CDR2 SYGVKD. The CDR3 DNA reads TGTGCCATCAGTGAGGGGGCGCAGGGCCCAGCCGAAAACATTCAGTACTTC. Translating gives CAISEGAQGPAENIQYF.

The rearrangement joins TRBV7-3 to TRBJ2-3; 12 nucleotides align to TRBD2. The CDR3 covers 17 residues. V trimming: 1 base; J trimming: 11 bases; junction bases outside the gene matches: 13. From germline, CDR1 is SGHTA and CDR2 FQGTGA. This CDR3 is CASSLKPTSGGYNEQYF. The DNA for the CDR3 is TGTGCCAGCAGCTTAAAGCCAACTAGCGGGGGGTACAATGAGCAGTATTTT.

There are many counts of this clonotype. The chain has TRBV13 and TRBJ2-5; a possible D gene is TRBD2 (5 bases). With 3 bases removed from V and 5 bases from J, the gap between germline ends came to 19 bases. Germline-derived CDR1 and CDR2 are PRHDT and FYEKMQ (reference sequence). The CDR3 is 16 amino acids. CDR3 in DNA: TGTGCCAGCAGCTTCGTTTCGGACGGGATGGGGGAGACCCAGTACTTC. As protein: CASSFVSDGMGETQYF.

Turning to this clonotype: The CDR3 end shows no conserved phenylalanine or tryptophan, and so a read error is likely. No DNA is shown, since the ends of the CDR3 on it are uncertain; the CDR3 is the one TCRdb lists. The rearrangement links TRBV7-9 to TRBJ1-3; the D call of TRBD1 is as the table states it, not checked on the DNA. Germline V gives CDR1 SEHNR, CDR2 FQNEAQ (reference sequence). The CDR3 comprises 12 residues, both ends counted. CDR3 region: CASSFPDTGTGV.

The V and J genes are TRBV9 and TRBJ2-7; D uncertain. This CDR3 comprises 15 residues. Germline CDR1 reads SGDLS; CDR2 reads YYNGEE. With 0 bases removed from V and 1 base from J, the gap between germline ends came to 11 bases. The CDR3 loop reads CASSVEAGPSYEQYF. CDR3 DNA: TGTGCCAGCAGCGTAGAGGCAGGTCCTTCCTACGAGCAGTACTTC.

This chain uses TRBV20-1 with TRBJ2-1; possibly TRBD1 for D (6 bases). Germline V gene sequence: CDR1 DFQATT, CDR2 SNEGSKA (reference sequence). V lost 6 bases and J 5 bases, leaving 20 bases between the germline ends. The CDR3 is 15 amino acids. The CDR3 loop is CSARGTYGQNNEQFF. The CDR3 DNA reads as TGCAGTGCACGTGGAACATATGGACAGAACAATGAGCAGTTCTTC.

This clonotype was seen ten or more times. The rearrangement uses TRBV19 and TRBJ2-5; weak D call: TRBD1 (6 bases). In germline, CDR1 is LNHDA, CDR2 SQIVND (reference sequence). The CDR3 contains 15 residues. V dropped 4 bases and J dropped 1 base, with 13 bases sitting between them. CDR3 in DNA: TGTGCCAGTAGTACGCTACAGGGATTCCAAGAGACCCAGTACTTC. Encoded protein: CASSTLQGFQETQYF. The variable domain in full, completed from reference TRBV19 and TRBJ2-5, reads DGGITQSPKYLFRKEGQNVTLSCEQNLNHDAMYWYRQDPGQGLRLIYYSQIVNDFQKGDIAEGYSVSREKKESFPLTVTSAQKNPTAFYLCASSTLQGFQETQYFGPGTRLLVL.

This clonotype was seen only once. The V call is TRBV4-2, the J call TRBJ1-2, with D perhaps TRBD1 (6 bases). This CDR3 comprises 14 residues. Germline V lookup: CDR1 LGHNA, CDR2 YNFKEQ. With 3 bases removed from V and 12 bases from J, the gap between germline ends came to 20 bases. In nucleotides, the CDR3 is TGTGCCAGCAGCCAGGCGGGGGCAGATCTAGGAAACACCTTC. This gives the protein CASSQAGADLGNTF.

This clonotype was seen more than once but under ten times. CDR3 sequence: CSALGQGLYEQYF. The CDR3 region has the DNA TGCAGTGCGCTGGGACAGGGGTTGTACGAGCAGTACTTC. V usage is TRBV20-1 and J usage is TRBJ2-7, with 10 bases identical to TRBD1. V shed 6 bases, J shed 4 bases, and the junction held 6 bases outside the gene matches. Per germline, CDR1 DFQATT and CDR2 SNEGSKA (reference sequence). The CDR3 loop spans 13 amino acids.

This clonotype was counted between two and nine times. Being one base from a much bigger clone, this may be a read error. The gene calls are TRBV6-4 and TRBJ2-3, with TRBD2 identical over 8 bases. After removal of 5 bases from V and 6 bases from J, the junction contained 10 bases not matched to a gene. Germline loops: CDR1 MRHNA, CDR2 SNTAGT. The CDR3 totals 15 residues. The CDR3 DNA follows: TGTGCCAGCAGTCGGACTGGCGGGGGGTTGGATACGCAGTATTTT. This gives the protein CASSRTGGGLDTQYF.

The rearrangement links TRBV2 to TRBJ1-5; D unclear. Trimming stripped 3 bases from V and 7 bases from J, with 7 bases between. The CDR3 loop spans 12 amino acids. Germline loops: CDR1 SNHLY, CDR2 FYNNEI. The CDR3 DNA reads TGTGCCAGCAGTGAGGATTCACAGCCCCAGCATTTT. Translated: CASSEDSQPQHF.

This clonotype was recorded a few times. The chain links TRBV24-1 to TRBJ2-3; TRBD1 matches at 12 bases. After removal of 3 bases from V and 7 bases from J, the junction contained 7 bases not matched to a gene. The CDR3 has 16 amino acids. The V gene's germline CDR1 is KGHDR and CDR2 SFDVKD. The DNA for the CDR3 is TGTGCCACCAGTGATACCGGGACAGGGGGCAAGTATACGCAGTATTTT. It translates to CATSDTGTGGKYTQYF.

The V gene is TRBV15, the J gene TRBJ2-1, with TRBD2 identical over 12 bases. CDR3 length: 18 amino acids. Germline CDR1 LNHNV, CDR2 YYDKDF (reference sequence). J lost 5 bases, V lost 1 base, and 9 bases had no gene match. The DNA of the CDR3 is TGTGCCACCAGCAGAGCACTAGCGGGGGGCTTGGGGGACAATGAGCAGTTCTTC. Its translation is CATSRALAGGLGDNEQFF.

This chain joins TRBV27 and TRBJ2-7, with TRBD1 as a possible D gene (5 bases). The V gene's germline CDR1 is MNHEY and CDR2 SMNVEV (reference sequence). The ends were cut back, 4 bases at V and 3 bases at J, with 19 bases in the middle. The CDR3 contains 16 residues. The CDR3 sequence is CASSYQGQPPVYEQYF. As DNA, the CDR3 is TGTGCCAGCAGTTACCAGGGCCAGCCACCGGTCTACGAGCAGTACTTC.

CDR3 nucleotide sequence: TGTGCCAGTAGTCCACAGGGACGGGGCACTAACTATGGCTACACCTTC. Its translation is CASSPQGRGTNYGYTF. The gene calls are TRBV19 and TRBJ1-2, with D tentatively TRBD1 (6 bases). The germline V gene has CDR1 LNHDA and CDR2 SQIVND (reference sequence). The CDR3 covers 16 residues. The V end was cut by 5 bases, the J end by 0 bases, with 16 bases between.

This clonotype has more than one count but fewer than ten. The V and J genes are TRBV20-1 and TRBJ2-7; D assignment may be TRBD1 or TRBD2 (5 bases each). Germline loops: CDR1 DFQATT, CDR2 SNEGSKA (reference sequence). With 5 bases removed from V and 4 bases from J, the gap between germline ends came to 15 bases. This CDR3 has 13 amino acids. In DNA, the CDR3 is TGCAGTGCTTCCGGGACGGGATTTTACGAGCAGTACTTC. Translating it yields CSASGTGFYEQYF.

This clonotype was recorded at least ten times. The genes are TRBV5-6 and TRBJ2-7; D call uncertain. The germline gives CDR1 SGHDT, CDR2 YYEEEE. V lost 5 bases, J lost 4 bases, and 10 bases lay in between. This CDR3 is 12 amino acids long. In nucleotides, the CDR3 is TGTGCCAGCAGTTCTGACTTGTACGAGCAGTACTTC. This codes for CASSSDLYEQYF.